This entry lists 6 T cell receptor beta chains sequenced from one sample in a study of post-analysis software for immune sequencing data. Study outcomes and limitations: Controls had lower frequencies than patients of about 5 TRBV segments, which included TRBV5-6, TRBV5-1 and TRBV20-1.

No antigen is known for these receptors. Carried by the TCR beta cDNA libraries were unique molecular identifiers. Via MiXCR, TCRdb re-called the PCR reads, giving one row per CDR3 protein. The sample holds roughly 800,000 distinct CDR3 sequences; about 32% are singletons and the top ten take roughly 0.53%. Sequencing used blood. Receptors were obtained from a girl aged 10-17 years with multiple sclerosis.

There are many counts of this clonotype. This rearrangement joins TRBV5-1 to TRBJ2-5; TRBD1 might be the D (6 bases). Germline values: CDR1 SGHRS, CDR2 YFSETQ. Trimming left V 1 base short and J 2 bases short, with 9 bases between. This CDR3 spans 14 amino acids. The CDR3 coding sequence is TGCGCCAGCAGCTTGCGAACAGGGCAAGAGACCCAGTACTTC. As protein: CASSLRTGQETQYF.

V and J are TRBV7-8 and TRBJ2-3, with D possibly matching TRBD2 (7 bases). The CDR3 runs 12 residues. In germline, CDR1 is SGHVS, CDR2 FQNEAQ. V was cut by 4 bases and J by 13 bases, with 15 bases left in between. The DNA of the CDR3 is TGTGCCAGCAGCTGGGTACGGGGGGCAGAGTATTTT. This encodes CASSWVRGAEYF.

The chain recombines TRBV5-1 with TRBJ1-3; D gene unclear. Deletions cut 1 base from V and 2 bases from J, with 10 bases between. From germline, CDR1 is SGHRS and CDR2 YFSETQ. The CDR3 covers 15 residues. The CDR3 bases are TGCGCCAGCAGCTTGAGCGACTCACCTGGAAACACCATATATTTT. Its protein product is CASSLSDSPGNTIYF.

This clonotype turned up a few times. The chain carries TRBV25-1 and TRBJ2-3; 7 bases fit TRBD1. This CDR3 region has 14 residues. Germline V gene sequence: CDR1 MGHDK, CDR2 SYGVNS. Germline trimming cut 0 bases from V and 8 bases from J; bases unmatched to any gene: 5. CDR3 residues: CASSEYTTGLTQYF. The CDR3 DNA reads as TGTGCCAGCAGTGAATATACGACAGGGCTTACGCAGTATTTT.

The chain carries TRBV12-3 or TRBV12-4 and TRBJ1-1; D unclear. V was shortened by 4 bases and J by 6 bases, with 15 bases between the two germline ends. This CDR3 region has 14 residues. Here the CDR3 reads CASSSSSGFAEAFF. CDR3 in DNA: TGTGCCAGCAGTTCCTCGTCGGGGTTTGCTGAAGCTTTCTTT.

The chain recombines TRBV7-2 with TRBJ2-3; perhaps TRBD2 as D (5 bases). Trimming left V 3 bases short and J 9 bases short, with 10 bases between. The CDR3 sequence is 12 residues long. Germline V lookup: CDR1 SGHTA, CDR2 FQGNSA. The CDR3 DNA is TGTGCCAGCAGCTTCGACGGAGGAACGCAGTATTTT. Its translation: CASSFDGGTQYF.